These T cell receptor beta chains were read from a single sample in a study of blood T cell repertoires in COVID-19. Data came from immunoSEQ multiplex PCR; TCRdb stores just in-frame clones and leaves some out. The sample has more than 200,000 clones; around 86% are singletons. Material for sequencing was peripheral blood. These TCRs come from a man aged 45-60 years with COVID-19, enrolled during active disease. Both conserved end residues are part of each CDR3. Fields, in order: clone size, V gene, D gene, J gene, CDR3 DNA, CDR3 protein. The D gene is left open where the match is weak. The size of a clone is reported for some rows only, either as once, few or many, or as a class for expanded clones.

abundance: .
v_gene: TRBV5-1
d_gene: .
j_gene: TRBJ1-1
CDR3nt: TGCGCCAGCTCCCGAGGGGACTCCTACACTGAAGCTTTCTTT
CDR3aa: CASSRGDSYTEAFF

abundance: .
v_gene: TRBV7-7
d_gene: .
j_gene: TRBJ2-1
CDR3nt: TGTGCCAGCAGTCAGGGGTACGGCTCTGAGCAGTTCTTC
CDR3aa: CASSQGYGSEQFF

abundance: .
v_gene: TRBV4-1
d_gene: .
j_gene: TRBJ2-3
CDR3nt: TGCGCCAGCAGCCAAGTTCCCGGGGAGGCAGATACGCAGTATTTT
CDR3aa: CASSQVPGEADTQYF

abundance: .
v_gene: TRBV10-2
d_gene: .
j_gene: TRBJ1-1
CDR3nt: TGCGCCAGCAGGGGGCCGCGGACAGAGAACACTGAAGCTTTCTTT
CDR3aa: CASRGPRTENTEAFF

abundance: .
v_gene: TRBV14
d_gene: TRBD2
j_gene: TRBJ2-1
CDR3nt: TGTGCCAGCAGCCAAGACTTTGGACTAGCGGGGCACAATGAGCAGTTCTTC
CDR3aa: CASSQDFGLAGHNEQFF

abundance: .
v_gene: TRBV6-5
d_gene: TRBD1
j_gene: TRBJ1-2
CDR3nt: TGTGCCAGCAGAATGACAGGGAGTGGCTACACCTTC
CDR3aa: CASRMTGSGYTF

abundance: .
v_gene: TRBV7-2
d_gene: TRBD1
j_gene: TRBJ1-5
CDR3nt: TGTGCCAGCAGCTTAGCCCTGGACAGGGGCAATCAGCCCCAGCATTTT
CDR3aa: CASSLALDRGNQPQHF

abundance: few
v_gene: TRBV10-2
d_gene: .
j_gene: TRBJ1-6
CDR3nt: TGCGCCAGCAGTGAGGTCGCCCTCCTAAATTCACCCCTCCACTTT
CDR3aa: CASSEVALLNSPLHF

abundance: .
v_gene: TRBV19
d_gene: .
j_gene: TRBJ1-4
CDR3nt: TGTGCCAGTAGTATGCAGGGGACACTGAATGAAAAACTGTTTTTT
CDR3aa: CASSMQGTLNEKLFF

abundance: once
v_gene: TRBV5-4
d_gene: .
j_gene: TRBJ1-2
CDR3nt: TGTGCCAGCAGCTTGGTGGGTGCGCAGGGCACAAATGGCTACACCTTC
CDR3aa: CASSLVGAQGTNGYTF

abundance: .
v_gene: TRBV28
d_gene: .
j_gene: TRBJ2-1
CDR3nt: TGTGCCAGCAGTTTTGCAGGGGACATCCAGATCGAGCAGTTCTTC
CDR3aa: CASSFAGDIQIEQFF

abundance: .
v_gene: TRBV2
d_gene: .
j_gene: TRBJ1-3
CDR3nt: TGTGCCAGCCAGGCCGGCTCTGGAAACACCATATATTTT
CDR3aa: CASQAGSGNTIYF

abundance: once
v_gene: TRBV5-5
d_gene: TRBD1
j_gene: TRBJ2-3
CDR3nt: TGTGCCAGCAGCCCCGGGTATGTCGGACAGGGACGGGATACGCAGTATTTT
CDR3aa: CASSPGYVGQGRDTQYF

abundance: many
v_gene: TRBV2
d_gene: .
j_gene: TRBJ2-5
CDR3nt: TGTGCCAGCAGTGAGAGTGGCGGGACGTACCAAGAGACCCAGTACTTC
CDR3aa: CASSESGGTYQETQYF

abundance: few
v_gene: TRBV5-6
d_gene: .
j_gene: TRBJ1-1
CDR3nt: TGTGCCAGCAGCTTGGATGGGGGGAGGGTCACTGAAGCTTTCTTT
CDR3aa: CASSLDGGRVTEAFF

abundance: .
v_gene: TRBV6-1
d_gene: .
j_gene: TRBJ1-5
CDR3nt: TGTGCCAGCAGCTCCGGGGGTGGGGGGGAGCCCCAGCATTTT
CDR3aa: CASSSGGGGEPQHF

abundance: .
v_gene: TRBV7-2
d_gene: TRBD1
j_gene: TRBJ2-5
CDR3nt: TGTGCCAGCAGCTTATCACAGGGGAGCGAGACCCAGTACTTC
CDR3aa: CASSLSQGSETQYF

abundance: once
v_gene: TRBV5-1
d_gene: .
j_gene: TRBJ1-4
CDR3nt: TGCGCCAGCAGCTTGTTAGTGGTGTCAACAACTAATGAAAAACTGTTTTTT
CDR3aa: CASSLLVVSTTNEKLFF

abundance: .
v_gene: TRBV5-4
d_gene: TRBD2
j_gene: TRBJ2-1
CDR3nt: TGTGCCAGCAGCGAAGGACTAGCGGGTACCTACAATGAGCAGTTCTTC
CDR3aa: CASSEGLAGTYNEQFF

abundance: .
v_gene: TRBV7-9
d_gene: TRBD1
j_gene: TRBJ1-1
CDR3nt: TGTGCCAGCAGCTCCCGGGACAGGGGATTCGAAGCTTTCTTT
CDR3aa: CASSSRDRGFEAFF

abundance: .
v_gene: TRBV6-5
d_gene: TRBD2
j_gene: TRBJ2-1
CDR3nt: TGTGCCAGCAGTTACGGGCGGGAGATTGGTTATGAGCAGTTCTTC
CDR3aa: CASSYGREIGYEQFF

abundance: .
v_gene: TRBV9
d_gene: .
j_gene: TRBJ2-1
CDR3nt: TGTGCCAGCAGCGTAGAGGGGGTAATTGAGCAGTTCTTC
CDR3aa: CASSVEGVIEQFF

abundance: .
v_gene: TRBV10-3
d_gene: .
j_gene: TRBJ1-3
CDR3nt: TGTGCCATCACACAGGGTGCTGGAAACACCATATATTTT
CDR3aa: CAITQGAGNTIYF

abundance: .
v_gene: TRBV6-5
d_gene: TRBD1
j_gene: TRBJ1-4
CDR3nt: TGTGCCAGCAGGAAAGGGACAGGAATATATGAAAAACTGTTTTTT
CDR3aa: CASRKGTGIYEKLFF

abundance: .
v_gene: TRBV5-6
d_gene: TRBD1
j_gene: TRBJ2-7
CDR3nt: TGTGCCAGCAGCGGAATACAGGGGAACGAGCAGTACTTC
CDR3aa: CASSGIQGNEQYF

abundance: .
v_gene: TRBV2
d_gene: .
j_gene: TRBJ2-2
CDR3nt: TGTGCCAGCAGCGGACAGCTAAACACCGGGGAGCTGTTTTTT
CDR3aa: CASSGQLNTGELFF

abundance: .
v_gene: TRBV5-1
d_gene: TRBD1
j_gene: TRBJ1-2
CDR3nt: TGCGCCAGCAACACGGCAGGGGGCGATGGCTACACCTTC
CDR3aa: CASNTAGGDGYTF

abundance: .
v_gene: TRBV18
d_gene: TRBD1
j_gene: TRBJ2-1
CDR3nt: TGTGCCAGCTCACCAATAGGACAGGCTTACAATGAGCAGTTCTTC
CDR3aa: CASSPIGQAYNEQFF

abundance: .
v_gene: TRBV5-1
d_gene: .
j_gene: TRBJ1-1
CDR3nt: TGCGCCAGCAGCTTGGCCCTTACAGGTTACAGTAACACTGAAGCTTTCTTT
CDR3aa: CASSLALTGYSNTEAFF

abundance: .
v_gene: TRBV6-1
d_gene: TRBD1
j_gene: TRBJ1-5
CDR3nt: TGTGCCAGCAGTGACGGACAGGGCGTAGGCAATCAGCCCCAGCATTTT
CDR3aa: CASSDGQGVGNQPQHF

abundance: .
v_gene: TRBV2
d_gene: .
j_gene: TRBJ1-4
CDR3nt: TGTGCCACCGAGGTCCTCAGGGGTGAAAAACTGTTTTTT
CDR3aa: CATEVLRGEKLFF

abundance: .
v_gene: TRBV4-3
d_gene: .
j_gene: TRBJ1-3
CDR3nt: TGCGCCAGCAGCCAAGTTTTTGGGATAGGGGGACCCAGAAACACCATATATTTT
CDR3aa: CASSQVFGIGGPRNTIYF

abundance: .
v_gene: TRBV7-9
d_gene: TRBD1
j_gene: TRBJ2-7
CDR3nt: TGTGCCAGCAGCCTAGACAGGGATCGCGAGCAGTACTTC
CDR3aa: CASSLDRDREQYF

abundance: .
v_gene: TRBV4-3
d_gene: TRBD2
j_gene: TRBJ2-2
CDR3nt: TGCGCCAGCAGCCAAGACCCCGGGACTAGAACCGGGGAGCTGTTTTTT
CDR3aa: CASSQDPGTRTGELFF

abundance: .
v_gene: TRBV6-2/TRBV6-3
d_gene: TRBD1
j_gene: TRBJ1-2
CDR3nt: TGTGCCAGCAGTTCTACAGGGGTCCTCCCCTATGGCTACACCTTC
CDR3aa: CASSSTGVLPYGYTF

abundance: .
v_gene: TRBV29-1
d_gene: .
j_gene: TRBJ1-1
CDR3nt: TGCAGCGTTTTTACAGTGAACACTGAAGCTTTCTTT
CDR3aa: CSVFTVNTEAFF

abundance: .
v_gene: TRBV7-8
d_gene: TRBD1
j_gene: TRBJ2-1
CDR3nt: TGTGCCAGCAGCTTACAGGGGGCGGGTGAGCAGTTCTTC
CDR3aa: CASSLQGAGEQFF

abundance: .
v_gene: TRBV6-2/TRBV6-3
d_gene: TRBD1
j_gene: TRBJ1-6
CDR3nt: TGTGCCAGCAGTTACCAGGGGGCGGTTTCACCCCTCCACTTT
CDR3aa: CASSYQGAVSPLHF

abundance: .
v_gene: TRBV4-1
d_gene: .
j_gene: TRBJ1-1
CDR3nt: TGCGCCAGCAGCCAAGAGAGGGTTGGCACTGAAGCTTTCTTT
CDR3aa: CASSQERVGTEAFF

abundance: .
v_gene: TRBV6-1
d_gene: TRBD1
j_gene: TRBJ1-5
CDR3nt: TGTGCCAGCAGTGAACCCGGGACAGGGGTGCAGCCCCAGCATTTT
CDR3aa: CASSEPGTGVQPQHF

abundance: .
v_gene: TRBV10-3
d_gene: TRBD2
j_gene: TRBJ2-1
CDR3nt: TGTGCCATCAGTGAGTCTAGCGGGAGCGTGAGTGAGCAGTTCTTC
CDR3aa: CAISESSGSVSEQFF